The 29 T cell receptor beta chains in this list originate from one sample, sequenced in a study of HIV-infected patients and healthy controls. No cell fractionation was done, so the repertoire covers all unsorted peripheral blood T cells. Approximately 500 ng RNA was reverse transcribed with alpha and beta constant-region primers. Each of the alpha and beta chains got its own library through chain-specific third strand synthesis with indices. One entry per CDR3 protein results from TCRdb running MiXCR on the 5' RACE reads. Of about 24,000 distinct CDR3 sequences in the sample, roughly 7.9% were seen once. What was sequenced was blood. These receptors all stem from an adult in good health.

This clonotype occurred a few times. This chain joins TRBV14 and TRBJ2-2; no firm D call. Germline CDR1 is SGHDN and CDR2 is FVKESK. V lost 1 base and J 6 bases, leaving 9 bases between the germline ends. CDR3 length: 14 residues. The CDR3 reads CASSQVDFAGELFF. The CDR3 coding sequence is TGTGCCAGCAGCCAAGTCGACTTTGCCGGGGAGCTGTTTTTT.

Ten or more counts support this clonotype. The V call is TRBV7-2, the J call TRBJ1-5; D is uncertain. The CDR3 totals 15 residues. Per the germline V gene, CDR1 is SGHTA and CDR2 is FQGNSA. V was clipped by 2 bases and J by 0 bases, with 8 bases between them. The CDR3 DNA reads as TGTGCCAGCAGCTTAAGCCGATATAGCAATCAGCCCCAGCATTTT. Its protein product is CASSLSRYSNQPQHF.

This clonotype has ten or more counts. The chain recombines TRBV18 with TRBJ2-6; 9 nucleotides line up with TRBD1. Germline V gene sequence: CDR1 KGHSH, CDR2 LQKENI. The CDR3 is 15 amino acids. V dropped 2 bases and J dropped 8; count of bases not matched to a gene: 4. The CDR3: CASSPTGTGPNVLTF. The CDR3 nucleotides read TGTGCCAGCTCACCAACAGGGACAGGGCCCAACGTCCTGACTTTC.

As regards this clonotype: A much larger clone is a single base away; this may be a read error. The CDR3 here is CASSLGDGNQPQHF. Here the CDR3 DNA reads TGTGCCAGCAGCCTGGGGGATGGCAATCAGCCCCAGCATTTT. The chain joins TRBV5-5 to TRBJ1-5; maybe TRBD1 (5 bases). The V end was cut by 4 bases, the J end by 2 bases, with 10 bases between. The CDR3 consists of 14 residues. Germline CDR1 SGHKS, CDR2 YYEKEE (reference sequence).

This clonotype was observed many times. The rearrangement joins TRBV6-5 to TRBJ1-4, with a tentative D call TRBD1 (6 bases). V lost 6 bases to trimming and J lost 6 bases, with 14 bases between them. This CDR3 comprises 14 residues. CDR1 and CDR2 (germline): MNHEY, SVGAGI. Here the CDR3 DNA reads TGTGCCAGCAGGACCGGGACATGGGATGAAAAACTGTTTTTT. Amino acids: CASRTGTWDEKLFF.

This clonotype came up many times. The chain links TRBV3-1 to TRBJ1-1, with D possibly TRBD1 on 6 matching bases. The CDR3 length is 14 residues. Trimming left V 2 bases short and J 0 bases short, with 7 bases between. Germline V gene data show CDR1 as LGHDT and CDR2 as YNNKEL (reference sequence). This chain's CDR3 is CASSQNRVNTEAFF. The CDR3 DNA follows: TGTGCCAGCAGCCAAAACAGGGTGAACACTGAAGCTTTCTTT.

There are many counts of this clonotype. The chain is built from TRBV12-3 or TRBV12-4 and TRBJ1-5; D gene ambiguous. This CDR3 contains 14 residues. V dropped 1 base and J dropped 4 bases, with 8 bases sitting between them. The CDR3 sequence: CASSLGQPNQPQHF. The CDR3 DNA reads TGTGCCAGCAGTTTAGGTCAGCCAAATCAGCCCCAGCATTTT.

This clonotype was counted ten times or more. The gene calls are TRBV12-3 or TRBV12-4 and TRBJ2-6; D may be TRBD1 (5 bases). The CDR3 has 14 residues. The germline V and J ends were trimmed by 9 bases and 4 bases, with 13 bases remaining between them. The CDR3 loop is CASLGRSGANVLTF. The DNA for the CDR3 is TGTGCCAGTTTGGGGCGTTCGGGGGCCAACGTCCTGACTTTC.

This clonotype is labeled as medium-sized. The V and J genes are TRBV7-9 and TRBJ2-7, with D perhaps given as TRBD1 or TRBD2 (5 bases each). V dropped 3 bases and J dropped 3 bases, with 18 bases sitting between them. Germline V gene lookup returns CDR1 SEHNR and CDR2 FQNEAQ (reference sequence). The CDR3 totals 16 residues. The CDR3 coding sequence is TGTGCCAGCAGCTTGGATAGCCGGGACGGAGACTACGAGCAGTACTTC. The encoded protein is CASSLDSRDGDYEQYF.

This clonotype came up many times. The rearrangement links TRBV7-9 to TRBJ2-7, with 10 bases identical to TRBD1. CDR1 and CDR2 from the germline V gene are SEHNR and FQNEAQ (reference sequence). The ends lost 4 bases at V and 6 bases at J; junction bases unmatched: 6. The CDR3 has 14 residues. This CDR3 is CASSSRDRGSEQYF. Written as DNA, the CDR3 is TGTGCCAGCAGCTCCCGGGACAGGGGAAGCGAGCAGTACTTC.

This clonotype was detected ten times or more. This rearrangement joins TRBV5-1 to TRBJ1-1; 9 positions match TRBD1. There are 14 residues in the CDR3. Germline assignment: CDR1 SGHRS and CDR2 YFSETQ. V dropped 3 bases and J dropped 5; count of bases not matched to a gene: 5. CDR3 coding DNA: TGCGCCAGCAGCTCAAGACAGGGGGAGACTGAAGCTTTCTTT. As protein: CASSSRQGETEAFF.

This clonotype was counted many times. The chain joins TRBV12-3 or TRBV12-4 to TRBJ1-2; 8 bases align to TRBD1. The CDR3 sequence is 14 residues long. Trimming removed 6 bases from V and 3 bases from J; junction bases left unmatched: 6. The chain's CDR3 is CASRPDRGYYGYTF. CDR3 DNA sequence: TGTGCCAGCAGACCAGACAGGGGTTACTATGGCTACACCTTC.

The chain has TRBV5-1 and TRBJ2-2; unclear D gene. The CDR3 is 15 amino acids. The germline CDR1 and CDR2 sequences are SGHRS and YFSETQ. With 4 bases removed from V and 5 bases from J, the gap between germline ends came to 15 bases. CDR3 protein: CASSQGRVSTGELFF. The CDR3 region has the DNA TGCGCCAGCAGCCAAGGACGGGTCTCGACCGGGGAGCTGTTTTTT.

This clonotype occurred many times. This chain connects TRBV6-1 to TRBJ1-1; D gene uncertain. CDR1 MNHNS and CDR2 SASEGT come from the germline V gene. The CDR3 totals 13 residues. Trimming removed 5 bases at V and 1 base at J, with 8 bases between. The CDR3 reads CASSPPENTEAFF. CDR3 bases: TGTGCCAGCAGTCCCCCGGAGAACACTGAAGCTTTCTTT.

This clonotype occurred many times. The chain carries TRBV20-1 and TRBJ1-4; no clear D. Germline CDR1 reads DFQATT; CDR2 reads SNEGSKA (reference sequence). The V gene lost 6 bases and the J gene lost 0 bases, with 8 bases spanning the gap. The CDR3 length is 13 residues. Written as DNA, the CDR3 is TGCAGTGCCCGAGATGCAACTAATGAAAAACTGTTTTTT. It yields the protein CSARDATNEKLFF.

The genes are TRBV5-4 and TRBJ2-3, with 7 bases fitting TRBD2. Looked up from germline, CDR1 is SGHNT and CDR2 is YYREEE (reference sequence). The trim removed 3 bases at V and 1 base at J, leaving 5 bases unmatched. The CDR3 has 15 residues. Here the CDR3 DNA reads TGTGCCAGCAGCTGGGAGGGGCAGGGCACAGATACGCAGTATTTT. Amino acids: CASSWEGQGTDTQYF.

This chain joins TRBV27 and TRBJ1-5; 7 nucleotides agree with TRBD1. The V gene end was trimmed by 5 bases and the J gene end by 3 bases; junction bases not matched to a gene: 4. The CDR3 contains 14 residues. Looked up from germline, CDR1 is MNHEY and CDR2 is SMNVEV (reference sequence). This CDR3 reads CASSPGQANQPQHF. CDR3 bases: TGTGCCAGCAGTCCTGGACAGGCCAATCAGCCCCAGCATTTT.

There are many counts of this clonotype. The chain has TRBV5-6 and TRBJ2-1; 11 nucleotides align to TRBD2. CDR3 length equals 15 residues. V lost 4 bases and J lost 2; bases outside the gene matches: 2. Germline CDR1 reads SGHDT; CDR2 reads YYEEEE. The CDR3 DNA reads TGTGCCAGCAGCCCACTAGCGGGGGCCTACAATGAGCAGTTCTTC. This gives the protein CASSPLAGAYNEQFF. The variable domain in full, completed from reference TRBV5-6 and TRBJ2-1, reads DAGVTQSPTHLIKTRGQQVTLRCSPKSGHDTVSWYQQALGQGPQFIFQYYEEEERQRGNFPDRFSGHQFPNYSSELNVNALLLGDSALYLCASSPLAGAYNEQFFGPGTRLTVL.

This clonotype was recorded a few times. The V gene is TRBV10-3, the J gene TRBJ1-2; no clear D. CDR1 ENHRY and CDR2 SYGVKD come from the germline V gene. The CDR3 consists of 14 residues. V was clipped by 0 bases and J by 0 bases, with 5 bases between them. CDR3 region: CAISESPTNYGYTF. The CDR3 region has the DNA TGTGCCATCAGTGAGTCGCCGACTAACTATGGCTACACCTTC.

Ten or more counts support this clonotype. The chain carries TRBV7-8 and TRBJ1-6; the match to TRBD1 covers 7 bases. The CDR3 extends over 14 amino acids. Trimming at V came to 11 bases and at J to 6 bases, leaving 10 bases not matched to a gene. Germline V gene data show CDR1 as SGHVS and CDR2 as FQNEAQ. The CDR3: CAPQDRDSNSPLHF. DNA of the CDR3: TGTGCCCCTCAGGACCGGGACAGTAATTCACCCCTCCACTTT.

This clonotype appeared many times. The chain has TRBV7-9 and TRBJ2-3, with 13 bases matching TRBD2. Germline trimming cut 4 bases from V and 4 bases from J; bases unmatched to any gene: 14. Germline V gives CDR1 SEHNR, CDR2 FQNEAQ (reference sequence). This CDR3 comprises 19 residues. The CDR3 sequence: CASSSLGTGTSGVADTQYF. As DNA, the CDR3 is TGTGCCAGCAGCTCCCTAGGAACCGGGACTAGCGGGGTCGCAGATACGCAGTATTTT.

This clonotype was seen ten or more times. V and J are TRBV7-2 and TRBJ2-3; D is perhaps TRBD2 (6 bases). CDR1 and CDR2 from the germline V gene are SGHTA and FQGNSA. CDR3 length: 15 residues. Trimming shortened V by 5 bases and J by 2 bases, and 14 bases separated the two germline ends. The CDR3, as DNA: TGTGCCAGCAGCGCCCCGGCGGGGTACACAGATACGCAGTATTTT. Residues: CASSAPAGYTDTQYF.

In this sample, this clonotype is medium-sized. As DNA, the CDR3 is TGTGCCAGCAGGACCACTGAAGCTTTCTTT. Translation: CASRTTEAFF. This sequence joins TRBV6-2 or TRBV6-3 and TRBJ1-1; D not resolved. Trimming took 6 bases from V and 4 from J, leaving 3 bases between them. CDR1 and CDR2 (germline): MNHEY, SVGEGT. This CDR3 has 10 amino acids.

The V and J genes are TRBV5-1 and TRBJ2-7; D might be TRBD1 (6 bases). The V gene lost 6 bases and the J gene lost 2 bases, with 15 bases spanning the gap. The germline V gene encodes CDR1 SGHRS and CDR2 YFSETQ. The CDR3 totals 14 residues. The DNA for the CDR3 is TGCGCCAGCACCCTGGACAGCGTAACCTACGAGCAGTACTTC. As protein: CASTLDSVTYEQYF.

Ten or more counts support this clonotype. The gene calls are TRBV14 and TRBJ2-5; no firm D call. Between the trimmed V and J ends, which lost 1 base and 9 bases, there was a span of 18 bases. The CDR3 loop spans 15 amino acids. Germline V lookup: CDR1 SGHDN, CDR2 FVKESK. CDR3 coding DNA: TGTGCCAGCAGCCAAGGGGTGGGTGCCTACGCGGCCCAGTACTTC. Translating it yields CASSQGVGAYAAQYF.

The gene calls are TRBV13 and TRBJ1-2; D is uncertain. Germline-derived CDR1 and CDR2 are PRHDT and FYEKMQ (reference sequence). The V and J ends lost 1 base and 1 base respectively, with 1 base between them. This CDR3 spans 12 amino acids. CDR3 in DNA: TGTGCCAGCAGCTTAGTTAACTATGGCTACACCTTC. Translated, it gives CASSLVNYGYTF.

The chain combines TRBV12-3 or TRBV12-4 with TRBJ2-7; TRBD2 is a possible D gene (7 bases). The CDR3 totals 14 residues. V gave up 2 bases and J gave up 2 bases, with 10 bases separating them. CDR3 loop: CASSLRGGPYEQYF. As DNA, the CDR3 is TGTGCCAGCAGTTTAAGGGGGGGACCCTACGAGCAGTACTTC.

The chain has TRBV18 and TRBJ2-3, with 8 bases identical to TRBD1. The CDR3 has 19 amino acids. J gave up 0 bases and V 3 bases, and 14 bases lay outside the gene matches. Germline V gene lookup returns CDR1 KGHSH and CDR2 LQKENI. The CDR3 loop reads CASSPEGTGATGSTDTQYF. The DNA of the CDR3 is TGTGCCAGCTCACCCGAGGGGACAGGTGCCACCGGGAGCACAGATACGCAGTATTTT.

This clonotype was counted many times. The rearrangement uses TRBV18 and TRBJ2-3; 9 bases fit TRBD2. The CDR3 runs 16 residues. Germline CDR1 and CDR2: KGHSH and LQKENI. J was trimmed by 2 bases and V by 0 bases; bases with no gene match: 3. This CDR3 is CASSPPSGGFTDTQYF. The CDR3 bases are TGTGCCAGCTCACCACCCAGCGGGGGGTTCACAGATACGCAGTATTTT.